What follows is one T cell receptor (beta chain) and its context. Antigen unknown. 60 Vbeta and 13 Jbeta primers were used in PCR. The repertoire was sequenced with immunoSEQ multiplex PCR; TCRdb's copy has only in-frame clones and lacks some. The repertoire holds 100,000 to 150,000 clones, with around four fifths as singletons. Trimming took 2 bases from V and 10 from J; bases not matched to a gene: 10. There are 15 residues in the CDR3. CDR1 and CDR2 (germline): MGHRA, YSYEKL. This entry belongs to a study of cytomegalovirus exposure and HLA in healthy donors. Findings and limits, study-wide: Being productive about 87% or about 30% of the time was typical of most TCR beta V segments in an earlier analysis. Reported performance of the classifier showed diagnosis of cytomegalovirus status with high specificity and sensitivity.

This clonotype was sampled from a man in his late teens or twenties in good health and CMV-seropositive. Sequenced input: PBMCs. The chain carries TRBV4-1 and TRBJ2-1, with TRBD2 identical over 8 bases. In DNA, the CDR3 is TGCGCCAGCAGCCAATTAAGTCGGGGGGGGCGGGAGCAGTTCTTC. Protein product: CASSQLSRGGREQFF.